A single sample gave rise to the 12 T cell receptor beta chains below, sequenced in a study of CD4+ T cells in melanoma. Libraries were prepared by immunoSEQ multiplex PCR; TCRdb keeps only in-frame clonotypes and omits some of them. The sample records about 120,000 clones, roughly 90% being singletons. The sequenced sample consisted of peripheral blood. Every receptor here comes from a human donor with melanoma.

V usage is TRBV28 and J usage is TRBJ1-1; 7 bases fit TRBD1. The V gene end was trimmed by 2 bases and the J gene end by 5 bases; junction bases not matched to a gene: 5. This CDR3 region has 14 residues. Germline CDR1 reads MDHEN; CDR2 reads SYDVKM. The CDR3 coding sequence is TGTGCCAGCAGTTTACAATACAGGGGTACTGAAGCTTTCTTT. Amino acid sequence: CASSLQYRGTEAFF.

The rearrangement links TRBV4-3 to TRBJ2-2; tentatively, D is TRBD2 (7 bases). Germline assignment: CDR1 LGHNA and CDR2 YSLEER. Trimming left V 0 bases short and J 1 base short, with 15 bases between. CDR3 size: 18 residues. The DNA of the CDR3 is TGCGCCAGCAGCCAAGATTACGCGGGGGCTTTGAACACCGGGGAGCTGTTTTTT. Translated, it gives CASSQDYAGALNTGELFF.

The V call is TRBV28, the J call TRBJ1-5, with TRBD1 matching over 10 bases. Per the germline V gene, CDR1 is MDHEN and CDR2 is SYDVKM. Trimming took 3 bases from V and 7 from J; bases not matched to a gene: 6. This CDR3 is built from 15 residues. CDR3: CASSFPGQGVQPQHF. CDR3 in DNA: TGTGCCAGCAGTTTCCCAGGACAGGGGGTGCAGCCCCAGCATTTT.

The count of this clone is one. The CDR3 DNA follows: TGTGCCAGCAGCTTAGAGCCAGGTGAAAAACTGTTTTTT. This sequence encodes CASSLEPGEKLFF. The V and J genes are TRBV7-2 and TRBJ1-4; no clear D. Germline V gives CDR1 SGHTA, CDR2 FQGNSA. CDR3 length equals 13 residues. Trimming cost V 1 base and J 7 bases, with 7 bases left between them.

The gene calls are TRBV18 and TRBJ2-1; perhaps TRBD2 as D (7 bases). V lost 1 base, J lost 3 bases, and 16 bases lay in between. The CDR3 spans 17 residues. CDR1 and CDR2 (germline): KGHSH, LQKENI. CDR3 nucleotides: TGTGCCAGCTCACCACGGGAGGGGGTACAACTCTACAATGAGCAGTTCTTC. Residues: CASSPREGVQLYNEQFF. Supplemented by reference TRBV18 and TRBJ2-1, the full variable domain reads NAGVMQNPRHLVRRRGQEARLRCSPMKGHSHVYWYRQLPEEGLKFMVYLQKENIIDESGMPKERFSAEFPKEGPSILRIQQVVRGDSAAYFCASSPREGVQLYNEQFFGPGTRLTVL.

In DNA, the CDR3 is TGCGCCAGCAGTGACGGGACAGTAAACACTGAAGCTTTCTTT. The encoded protein is CASSDGTVNTEAFF. This chain joins TRBV10-1 and TRBJ1-1; TRBD1 agrees at 7 bases. V was pared by 3 bases and J by 2 bases, with 3 bases of the junction left unmatched. CDR3 length: 14 amino acids. CDR1 WNHNN and CDR2 SYGVQD come from the germline V gene (reference sequence).

This chain joins TRBV7-2 and TRBJ2-7; TRBD1 matches 7 bases. The CDR3 consists of 14 residues. The V and J ends lost 5 bases and 0 bases, in that order; junction bases with no gene match: 4. In germline, CDR1 is SGHTA, CDR2 FQGNSA. CDR3 DNA: TGTGCCAGCAGCGTCGACAGGGCCTCCTACGAGCAGTACTTC. Protein: CASSVDRASYEQYF.

This clone was observed once. V and J are TRBV9 and TRBJ2-3; 12 positions agree with TRBD1. The CDR3 totals 16 residues. V was clipped by 4 bases and J by 4 bases; unmatched bases: 7. Germline CDR1 SGDLS, CDR2 YYNGEE. The CDR3 DNA sequence: TGTGCCAGCAGCATCAGCGGGACAGGGGGCCCAGATACGCAGTATTTT. It yields the protein CASSISGTGGPDTQYF.

The J gene is TRBJ1-2, the V gene TRBV4-1, with TRBD1 identical over 11 bases. This CDR3 has 15 amino acids. Germline V gene sequence: CDR1 MGHRA, CDR2 YSYEKL. The trim removed 1 base at V and 2 bases at J, leaving 0 bases unmatched. CDR3 loop: CASSQGDRGNYGYTF. In DNA, the CDR3 is TGCGCCAGCAGCCAAGGGGACAGGGGGAACTATGGCTACACCTTC.

The chain links TRBV28 to TRBJ2-3; D is undetermined. The CDR3 is made up of 12 amino acids. Germline CDR1 reads MDHEN; CDR2 reads SYDVKM. The germline V and J ends were trimmed by 5 bases and 2 bases, with 5 bases remaining between them. CDR3 protein: CASSPNTDTQYF. The DNA for the CDR3 is TGTGCCAGCAGTCCCAACACAGATACGCAGTATTTT.

This chain links TRBV7-3 with TRBJ2-7; D call uncertain. V shed 3 bases and J shed 1 base, with 7 bases lying between them. The CDR3 is 13 residues long. The germline V gene has CDR1 SGHTA and CDR2 FQGTGA. The DNA for the CDR3 is TGTGCCAGCAGCTTGGACCAATCCTACGAGCAGTACTTC. Translation gives CASSLDQSYEQYF.

V gene TRBV4-3 combines with J gene TRBJ2-5, with D possibly being TRBD1 or TRBD2 (5 bases each). Germline CDR1 is LGHNA and CDR2 is YSLEER. CDR3 size: 15 residues. Trimming removed 5 bases from V and 9 bases from J, with 22 bases in between. CDR3 sequence: CASSLGGTAGSAQYF. The CDR3 nucleotides are TGCGCCAGCAGCTTAGGTGGGACGGCCGGGTCGGCCCAGTACTTC.